The present T cell receptor beta chain was sequenced within a study of blood T cell repertoires in COVID-19 (dated by TCRdb to 2020 to 2022). As for the study more broadly: Collaborator samples came from the United States, Italy and Spain and covered acute and convalescent phases of COVID-19. The material from the prospective study consisted of cDNA or gDNA derived from T cells, B-cell-depleted T cells, or PBMCs. The dataset comprised deeply sampled blood TCRbeta repertoires from subjects exposed to, actively infected with, or recovered from COVID-19. The repertoires were released in a freely available public database meant as a resource for research on the immune response to SARS-CoV-2. The samples were drawn from the first 160 participants of the ongoing ImmuneRACE study and from roughly 1,300 subjects provided by 6 global collaborators. The sample metadata nearly always contained a de-identified subject ID, COVID-19 status, age in years and sex. Where HLA class I and class II types were available, the types were taken from metadata supplied by the sample provider, not from assay-based typing. General conclusions and limits of the study: Clinical and demographic metadata were provided uncurated, with the amount varying by source and participant.

In this sample, this clone turned up once. Its antigen is not yet known. Base qualities were left out, and no much larger clone turns up one base away. One collaborating source in Seattle enrolled patients during active infection and followed them longitudinally through the course of disease. The collaborating institutions used their own protocols to collect whole blood in K2EDTA tubes. For TCRbeta analysis, collaborators shipped samples as frozen whole blood, isolated PBMCs, or DNA extracted from either of those sample types. TCRbeta CDR3 regions were amplified from genomic DNA by means of the immunoSEQ Assay, a bias-controlled multiplex PCR. The authors processed their data as follows. Within the assay, amplification of reference gene primers was used to estimate how many nucleated cells each sample contained. Sequence reads were collapsed and filtered to measure the absolute abundance of every unique TCRbeta CDR3 rearrangement. For each sample, productive Simpson clonality was calculated by taking the square root of Simpson's diversity index across productive rearrangements. TCRdb re-hosts the immuneACCESS table, in-frame sequences only. Its copies lack some clones; in the studies checked, an unresolved V gene accounts for under half of them, and the cause for the rest is not known. The D gene and trimming were derived from the DNA, and the V and J assignments and clone size from that table. Counted in this sample were fewer than 450,000 clones; 80% to 90% of them appeared once. The ten largest clones add up to roughly 6% of the sample.

There are 13 amino acids in the CDR3, from cysteine to phenylalanine inclusive. CDR3 DNA only is kept here, 39 bases in frame from base 1. Trimming at the junction amounts to 4 bases on V and 6 bases on J, and the germline ends lie 12 bases apart. The CDR1 and CDR2 encoded by the germline V gene (reference sequence) are LNHDA and SQIVND. Recombination joined TRBV19 with TRBJ1-1; the best D guess is TRBD1, with 6 bases matching. This receptor was obtained from a woman between 50 and 59 years old with COVID-19, enrolled during active disease. The sequenced material came from peripheral blood. The nucleotides read TGTGCCAGTAGTACCTGGGGGCGTTCTGAAGCTTTCTTT. The resulting protein is CASSTWGRSEAFF.